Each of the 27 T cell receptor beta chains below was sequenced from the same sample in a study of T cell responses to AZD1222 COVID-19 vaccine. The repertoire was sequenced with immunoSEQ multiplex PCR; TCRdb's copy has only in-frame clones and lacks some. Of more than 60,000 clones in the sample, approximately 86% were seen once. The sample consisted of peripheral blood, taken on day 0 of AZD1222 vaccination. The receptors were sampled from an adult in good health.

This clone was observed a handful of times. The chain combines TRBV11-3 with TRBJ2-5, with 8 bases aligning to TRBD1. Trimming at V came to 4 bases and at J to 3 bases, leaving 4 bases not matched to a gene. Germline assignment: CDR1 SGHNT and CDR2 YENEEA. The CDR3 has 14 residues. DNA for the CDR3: TGTGCCAGCAGCTCCGGACAGGGCAAAGAGACCCAGTACTTC. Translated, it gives CASSSGQGKETQYF.

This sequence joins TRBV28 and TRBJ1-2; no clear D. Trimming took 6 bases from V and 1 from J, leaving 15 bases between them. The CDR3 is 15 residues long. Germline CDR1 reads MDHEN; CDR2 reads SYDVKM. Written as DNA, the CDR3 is TGTGCCAGCAGCTTGCTTACAGCCCTTAACTATGGCTACACCTTC. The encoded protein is CASSLLTALNYGYTF.

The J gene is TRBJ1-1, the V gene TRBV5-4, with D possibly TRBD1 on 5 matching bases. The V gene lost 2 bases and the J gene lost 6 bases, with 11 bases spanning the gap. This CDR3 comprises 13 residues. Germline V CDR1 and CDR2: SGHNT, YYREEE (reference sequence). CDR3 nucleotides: TGTGCCAGCAGCTTTTCTGAGGGGTCTGAAGCTTTCTTT. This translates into CASSFSEGSEAFF.

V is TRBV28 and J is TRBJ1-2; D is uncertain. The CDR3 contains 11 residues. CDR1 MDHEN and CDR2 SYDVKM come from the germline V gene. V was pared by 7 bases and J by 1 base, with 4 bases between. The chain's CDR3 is CASNSNYGYTF. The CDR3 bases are TGTGCCAGCAATAGTAACTATGGCTACACCTTC.

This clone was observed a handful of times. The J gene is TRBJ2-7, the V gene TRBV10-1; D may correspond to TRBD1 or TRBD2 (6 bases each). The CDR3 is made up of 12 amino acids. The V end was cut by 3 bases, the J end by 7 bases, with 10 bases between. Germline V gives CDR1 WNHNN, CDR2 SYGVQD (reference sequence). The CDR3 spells CASSDQGREQYF. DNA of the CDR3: TGCGCCAGCAGTGATCAGGGGAGGGAGCAGTACTTC.

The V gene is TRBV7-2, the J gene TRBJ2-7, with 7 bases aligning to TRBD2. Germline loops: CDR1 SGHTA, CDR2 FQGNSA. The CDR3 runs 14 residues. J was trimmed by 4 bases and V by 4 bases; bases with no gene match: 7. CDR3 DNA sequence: TGTGCCAGCAGCTCTACGGCTAGCGGTTACGAGCAGTACTTC. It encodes CASSSTASGYEQYF.

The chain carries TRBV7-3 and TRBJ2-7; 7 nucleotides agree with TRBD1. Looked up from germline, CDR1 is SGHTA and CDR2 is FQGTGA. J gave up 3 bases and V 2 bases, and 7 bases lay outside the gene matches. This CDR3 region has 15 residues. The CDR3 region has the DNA TGTGCCAGCAGCTTACGAGGGGGCGCGGACTACGAGCAGTACTTC. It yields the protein CASSLRGGADYEQYF.

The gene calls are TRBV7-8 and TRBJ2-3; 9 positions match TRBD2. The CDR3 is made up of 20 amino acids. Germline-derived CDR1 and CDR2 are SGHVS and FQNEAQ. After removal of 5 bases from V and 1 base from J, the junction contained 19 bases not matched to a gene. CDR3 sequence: CASSIGGRVNARARTDTQYF. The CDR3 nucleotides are TGTGCCAGCAGCATCGGCGGGAGGGTCAACGCCAGAGCCCGCACAGATACGCAGTATTTT.

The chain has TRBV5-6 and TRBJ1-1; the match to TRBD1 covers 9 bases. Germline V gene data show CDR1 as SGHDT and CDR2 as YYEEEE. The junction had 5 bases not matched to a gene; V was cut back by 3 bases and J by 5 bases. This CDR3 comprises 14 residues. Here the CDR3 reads CASSSDRGWTEAFF. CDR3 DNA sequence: TGTGCCAGCAGCTCGGACAGGGGTTGGACTGAAGCTTTCTTT.

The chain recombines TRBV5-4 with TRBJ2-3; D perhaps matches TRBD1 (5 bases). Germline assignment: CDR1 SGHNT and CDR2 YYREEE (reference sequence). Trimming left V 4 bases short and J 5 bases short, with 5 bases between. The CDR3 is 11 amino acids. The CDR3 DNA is TGTGCCAGCAGCAGGGGAGATACGCAGTATTTT. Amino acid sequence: CASSRGDTQYF.

The CDR3 loop reads CASSSGQSEGIQYF. CDR3 nucleotide sequence: TGCGCCAGCAGCTCCGGACAGAGTGAGGGCATTCAGTACTTC. The gene calls are TRBV5-1 and TRBJ2-4; perhaps TRBD1 as D (6 bases). The CDR3 contains 14 residues. Germline lookup yields CDR1 SGHRS and CDR2 YFSETQ. V lost 3 bases to trimming and J lost 9 bases, with 16 bases between them.

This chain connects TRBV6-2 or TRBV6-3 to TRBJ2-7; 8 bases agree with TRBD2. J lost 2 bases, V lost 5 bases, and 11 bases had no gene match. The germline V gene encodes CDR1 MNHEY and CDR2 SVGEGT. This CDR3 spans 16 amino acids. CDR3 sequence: CASSPAGVAGPYEQYF. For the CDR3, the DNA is TGTGCCAGCAGTCCGGCCGGGGTAGCGGGACCCTACGAGCAGTACTTC.

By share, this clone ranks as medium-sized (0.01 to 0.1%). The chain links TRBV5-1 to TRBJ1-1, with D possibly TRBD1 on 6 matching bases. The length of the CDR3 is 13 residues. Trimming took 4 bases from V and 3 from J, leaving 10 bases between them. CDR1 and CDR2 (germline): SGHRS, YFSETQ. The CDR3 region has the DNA TGCGCCAGCAGCACAGGGAGTGACACTGAAGCTTTCTTT. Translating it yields CASSTGSDTEAFF.

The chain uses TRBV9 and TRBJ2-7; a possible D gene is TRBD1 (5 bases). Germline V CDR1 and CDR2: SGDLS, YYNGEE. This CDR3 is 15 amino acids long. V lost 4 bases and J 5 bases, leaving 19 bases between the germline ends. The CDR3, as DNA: TGTGCCAGCAGCCCAGAAGGGCAGGGTATCGACGAGCAGTACTTC. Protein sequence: CASSPEGQGIDEQYF.

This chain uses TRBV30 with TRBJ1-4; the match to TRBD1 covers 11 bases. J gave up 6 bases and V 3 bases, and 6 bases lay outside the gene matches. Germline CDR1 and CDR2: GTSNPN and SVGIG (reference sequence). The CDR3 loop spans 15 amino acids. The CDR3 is CAWSMRDRGDEKLFF. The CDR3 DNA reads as TGTGCCTGGAGCATGCGGGACAGGGGGGATGAAAAACTGTTTTTT. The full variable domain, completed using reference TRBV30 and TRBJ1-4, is SQTIHQWPATLVQPVGSPLSLECTVEGTSNPNLYWYRQAAGRGLQLLFYSVGIGQISSEVPQNLSASRPQDRQFILSSKKLLLSDSGFYLCAWSMRDRGDEKLFFGSGTQLSVL.

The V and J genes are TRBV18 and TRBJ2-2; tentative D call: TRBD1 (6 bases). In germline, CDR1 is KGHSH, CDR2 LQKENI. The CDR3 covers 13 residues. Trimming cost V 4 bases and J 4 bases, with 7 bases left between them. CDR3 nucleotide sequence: TGTGCCAGCTCACAGGACAGCACCGGGGAGCTGTTTTTT. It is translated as CASSQDSTGELFF. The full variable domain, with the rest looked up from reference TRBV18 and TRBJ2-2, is NAGVMQNPRHLVRRRGQEARLRCSPMKGHSHVYWYRQLPEEGLKFMVYLQKENIIDESGMPKERFSAEFPKEGPSILRIQQVVRGDSAAYFCASSQDSTGELFFGEGSRLTVL.

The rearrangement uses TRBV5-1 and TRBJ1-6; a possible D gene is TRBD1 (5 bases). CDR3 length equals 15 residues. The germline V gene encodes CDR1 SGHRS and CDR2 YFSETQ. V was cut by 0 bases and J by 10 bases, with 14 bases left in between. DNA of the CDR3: TGCGCCAGCAGCTTGGACCAGGGCGGTGGCTCACCCCTCCACTTT. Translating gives CASSLDQGGGSPLHF.

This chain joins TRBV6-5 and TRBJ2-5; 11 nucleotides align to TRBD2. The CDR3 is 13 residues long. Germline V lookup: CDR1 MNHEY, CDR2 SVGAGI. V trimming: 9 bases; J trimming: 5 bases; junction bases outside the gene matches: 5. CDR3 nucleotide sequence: TGTGCCAGTGGGACTAGCGGCTCGGAGACCCAGTACTTC. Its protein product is CASGTSGSETQYF.

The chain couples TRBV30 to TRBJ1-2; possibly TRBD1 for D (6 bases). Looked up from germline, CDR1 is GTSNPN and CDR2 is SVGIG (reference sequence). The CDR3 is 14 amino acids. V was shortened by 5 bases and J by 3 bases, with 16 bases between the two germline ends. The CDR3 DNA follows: TGTGCCTGGTATCATATCCCAGGGGACTATGGCTACACCTTC. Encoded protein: CAWYHIPGDYGYTF.

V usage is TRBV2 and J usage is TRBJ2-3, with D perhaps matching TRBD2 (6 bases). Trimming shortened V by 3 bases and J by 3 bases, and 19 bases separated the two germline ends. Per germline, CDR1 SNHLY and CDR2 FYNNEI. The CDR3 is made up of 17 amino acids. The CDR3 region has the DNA TGTGCCAGCAGTGAGGGTGGGGTGGGGGAGGCGACAGATACGCAGTATTTT. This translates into CASSEGGVGEATDTQYF.

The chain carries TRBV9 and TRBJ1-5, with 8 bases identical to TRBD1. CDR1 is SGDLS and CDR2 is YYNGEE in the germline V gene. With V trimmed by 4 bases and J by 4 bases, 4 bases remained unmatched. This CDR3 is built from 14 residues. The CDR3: CASSRTGSNQPQHF. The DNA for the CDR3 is TGTGCCAGCAGCCGGACAGGGAGTAATCAGCCCCAGCATTTT.

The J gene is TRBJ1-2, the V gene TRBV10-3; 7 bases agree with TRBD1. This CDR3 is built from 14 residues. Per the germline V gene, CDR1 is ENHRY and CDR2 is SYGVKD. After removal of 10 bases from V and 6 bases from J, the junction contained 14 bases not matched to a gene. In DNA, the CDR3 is TGTGCCACGATAGCCCTGACAGGGAGCCATGGCTACACCTTC. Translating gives CATIALTGSHGYTF.

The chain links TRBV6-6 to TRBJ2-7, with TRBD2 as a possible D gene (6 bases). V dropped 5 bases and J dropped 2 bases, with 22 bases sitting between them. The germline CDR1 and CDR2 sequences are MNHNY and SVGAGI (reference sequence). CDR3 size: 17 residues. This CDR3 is CASSHRDLDPLPYEQYF. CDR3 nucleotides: TGTGCCAGCAGTCACCGGGACTTAGATCCCCTCCCCTACGAGCAGTACTTC.

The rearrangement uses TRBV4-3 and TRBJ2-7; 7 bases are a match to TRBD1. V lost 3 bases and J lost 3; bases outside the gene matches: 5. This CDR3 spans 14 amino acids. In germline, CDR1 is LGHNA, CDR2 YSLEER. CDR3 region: CASSQTGYLYEQYF. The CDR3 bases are TGCGCCAGCAGCCAGACAGGGTATCTCTACGAGCAGTACTTC.

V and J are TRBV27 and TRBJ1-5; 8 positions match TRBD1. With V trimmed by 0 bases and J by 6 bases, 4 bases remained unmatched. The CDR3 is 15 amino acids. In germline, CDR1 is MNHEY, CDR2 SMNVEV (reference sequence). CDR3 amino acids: CASSLSRGLIQPQHF. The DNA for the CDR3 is TGTGCCAGCAGTTTATCCAGGGGGCTTATTCAGCCCCAGCATTTT.

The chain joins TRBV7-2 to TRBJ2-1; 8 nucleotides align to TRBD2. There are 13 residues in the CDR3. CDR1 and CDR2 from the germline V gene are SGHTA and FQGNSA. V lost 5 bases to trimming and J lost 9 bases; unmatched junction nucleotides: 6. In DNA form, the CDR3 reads TGTGCCAGCAGCCGGGGGGGGCCAGGTGAGCAGTTCTTC. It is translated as CASSRGGPGEQFF.

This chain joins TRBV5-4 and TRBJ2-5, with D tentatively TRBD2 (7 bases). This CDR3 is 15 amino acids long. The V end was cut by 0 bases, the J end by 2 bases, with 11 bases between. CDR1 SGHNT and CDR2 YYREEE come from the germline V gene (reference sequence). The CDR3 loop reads CASSLGGGGQETQYF. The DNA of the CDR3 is TGTGCCAGCAGCTTGGGCGGGGGCGGGCAAGAGACCCAGTACTTC.